Shown below are 32 T cell receptor beta chains from a single sample sequenced in a study of radiation and T cells in renal cell carcinoma. Here immunoSEQ multiplex PCR was the method, and the copy in TCRdb shows in-frame clones only, minus some. The table includes around 180,000 clones, around 90% detected once. Time point: blood 4 weeks post-SBRT, at nephrectomy. As to treatment: 15 Gy SBRT to primary tumor, nephrectomy 4 weeks later. The input for sequencing was blood, taken from a patient whose treatment included radiotherapy and nephrectomy. The receptors stem from a woman in her forties or fifties with renal cell carcinoma.

This chain joins TRBV2 and TRBJ1-6, with D possibly matching TRBD1 (5 bases). Germline CDR1 reads SNHLY; CDR2 reads FYNNEI. The CDR3 contains 15 residues. Trimming took off 2 bases at V and 7 bases at J, with 12 bases between the two ends. The CDR3 DNA follows: TGTGCCAGCAGTGAACGAGACAGCGGGAATTCACCCCTCCACTTT. It is translated as CASSERDSGNSPLHF.

V gene TRBV18 combines with J gene TRBJ2-3; tentatively, D is TRBD1 (6 bases). Germline lookup yields CDR1 KGHSH and CDR2 LQKENI. The CDR3 spans 16 residues. V shed 4 bases and J shed 3 bases, with 17 bases lying between them. The CDR3 spells CASSQSGGRVTDTQYF. The CDR3 nucleotides read TGTGCCAGCTCACAATCTGGGGGCCGAGTAACAGATACGCAGTATTTT.

The rearrangement joins TRBV7-9 to TRBJ1-5; D is perhaps TRBD1 (5 bases). The germline V and J ends were trimmed by 3 bases and 1 base, with 10 bases remaining between them. Germline V lookup: CDR1 SEHNR, CDR2 FQNEAQ (reference sequence). The CDR3 sequence is 15 residues long. The CDR3 loop reads CASSFGEGSNQPQHF. The CDR3 nucleotides are TGTGCCAGCAGCTTCGGGGAGGGGAGCAATCAGCCCCAGCATTTT.

The V call is TRBV6-5, the J call TRBJ2-4, with D unclear. This CDR3 is 14 amino acids long. Germline-derived CDR1 and CDR2 are MNHEY and SVGAGI. The ends were cut back, 4 bases at V and 1 base at J, with 8 bases in the middle. The CDR3 here is CASSSALAKNIQYF. Written as DNA, the CDR3 is TGTGCCAGCAGTTCGGCCCTGGCCAAAAACATTCAGTACTTC.

This clone was seen only a few times. V is TRBV28 and J is TRBJ1-5, with D perhaps matching TRBD1 (5 bases). CDR3 size: 13 residues. Trimming pared 10 bases from V and 2 bases from J, leaving 12 bases between. CDR1 MDHEN and CDR2 SYDVKM come from the germline V gene. CDR3 in DNA: TGTGCCACCACTGTACAGGGCAATCAGCCCCAGCATTTT. Translation gives CATTVQGNQPQHF.

A few counts support this clone. This chain joins TRBV5-4 and TRBJ1-1; D is perhaps TRBD1 (5 bases). This CDR3 is built from 14 residues. CDR1 SGHNT and CDR2 YYREEE come from the germline V gene (reference sequence). V shed 0 bases and J shed 3 bases, with 9 bases lying between them. The CDR3, as DNA: TGTGCCAGCAGCTTGGACTGGGGGTACACTGAAGCTTTCTTT. Translating it yields CASSLDWGYTEAFF. The whole variable domain, filled in from reference TRBV5-4 and TRBJ1-1, reads ETGVTQSPTHLIKTRGQQVTLRCSSQSGHNTVSWYQQALGQGPQFIFQYYREEENGRGNFPPRFSGLQFPNYSSELNVNALELDDSALYLCASSLDWGYTEAFFGQGTRLTVV.

The rearrangement joins TRBV7-2 to TRBJ2-7; TRBD1 matches 7 bases. This CDR3 has 15 residues. V lost 5 bases to trimming and J lost 2 bases; unmatched junction nucleotides: 9. CDR1 is SGHTA and CDR2 is FQGNSA in the germline V gene. The CDR3 DNA reads as TGTGCCAGCAGCCCGCAGACAGGGTGGACCTACGAGCAGTACTTC. This translates into CASSPQTGWTYEQYF.

Remarks on this clone: The same CDR3 can be traced to other DNA sequences in this sample. The CDR3 nucleotides read TGTGCCAGCAGTTACTCGCCAGGGACGAACACTGAAGCTTTCTTT. Residues: CASSYSPGTNTEAFF. The chain links TRBV6-5 to TRBJ1-1; TRBD1 is a possible D gene (5 bases). Between the trimmed V and J ends, which lost 0 bases and 1 base, there was a span of 9 bases. The germline V gene encodes CDR1 MNHEY and CDR2 SVGAGI. This CDR3 spans 15 amino acids.

This chain uses TRBV29-1 with TRBJ2-3; possible D gene TRBD1, 5 bases. This CDR3 spans 13 amino acids. Looked up from germline, CDR1 is SQVTM and CDR2 is ANQGSEA. The ends were cut back, 3 bases at V and 4 bases at J, with 11 bases in the middle. The chain's CDR3 is CSVDLEGADTQYF. For the CDR3, the DNA is TGCAGCGTTGATCTGGAAGGGGCAGATACGCAGTATTTT.

This clone occurred a few times. The J gene is TRBJ1-2, the V gene TRBV30; D uncertain. V was pared by 2 bases and J by 8 bases, with 12 bases between. CDR1 GTSNPN and CDR2 SVGIG come from the germline V gene (reference sequence). CDR3 length: 12 residues. In DNA, the CDR3 is TGTGCCTGGAGTCGAAGTTTGTACGGCTACACCTTC. It is translated as CAWSRSLYGYTF.

V gene TRBV19 combines with J gene TRBJ1-4; maybe TRBD1 (6 bases). The V gene lost 7 bases and the J gene lost 4 bases, with 13 bases spanning the gap. The CDR3 length is 14 residues. The germline V gene has CDR1 LNHDA and CDR2 SQIVND (reference sequence). CDR3 in amino acids: CASTTGLFNEKLFF. In DNA, the CDR3 is TGTGCCAGTACAACAGGGCTTTTTAATGAAAAACTGTTTTTT.

CDR3: CASSILSGGHNEQFF. CDR3 in DNA: TGTGCCAGTAGTATTCTTAGCGGGGGACACAATGAGCAGTTCTTC. The chain couples TRBV19 to TRBJ2-1, with 9 bases fitting TRBD2. Germline CDR1 reads LNHDA; CDR2 reads SQIVND (reference sequence). Trimming removed 3 bases from V and 5 bases from J; junction bases left unmatched: 5. This CDR3 is 15 amino acids long.

CDR3 sequence: CASSVASSNQPQHF. As DNA, the CDR3 is TGTGCCAGCAGCGTAGCTTCTAGCAATCAGCCCCAGCATTTT. This rearrangement joins TRBV9 to TRBJ1-5; D unresolved. Germline-derived CDR1 and CDR2 are SGDLS and YYNGEE. The CDR3 spans 14 residues. Trimming took off 0 bases at V and 0 bases at J, with 4 bases between the two ends.

The V and J genes are TRBV7-2 and TRBJ1-1, with a weak D call TRBD1 (5 bases). V gave up 3 bases and J gave up 2 bases, with 16 bases separating them. The CDR3 consists of 16 residues. Germline CDR1 SGHTA, CDR2 FQGNSA. The CDR3 region is CASSFRRTPTNTEAFF. DNA for the CDR3: TGTGCCAGCAGCTTTCGTAGGACACCTACTAACACTGAAGCTTTCTTT. Full variable domain (rest looked up from reference TRBV7-2 and TRBJ1-1): GAGVSQSPSNKVTEKGKDVELRCDPISGHTALYWYRQSLGQGLEFLIYFQGNSAPDKSGLPSDRFSAERTGGSVSTLTIQRTQQEDSAVYLCASSFRRTPTNTEAFFGQGTRLTVV.

The chain uses TRBV11-2 and TRBJ2-1; 13 positions match TRBD2. The CDR3 runs 16 residues. Germline-derived CDR1 and CDR2 are SGHAT and FQNNGV. The V and J ends lost 5 bases and 8 bases, in that order; junction bases with no gene match: 9. CDR3 loop: CASSPHTSGGGHEQFF. CDR3 sequence (DNA): TGTGCCAGCAGCCCCCATACTAGCGGGGGGGGTCATGAGCAGTTCTTC.

The rearrangement joins TRBV7-8 to TRBJ2-1; 8 bases map to TRBD2. Germline loops: CDR1 SGHVS, CDR2 FQNEAQ. This CDR3 spans 15 amino acids. V was clipped by 8 bases and J by 2 bases; unmatched bases: 8. The CDR3 loop reads CASRRAGGPYNEQFF. CDR3 bases: TGTGCCAGCCGACGGGCGGGGGGCCCCTACAATGAGCAGTTCTTC. Filled out from reference TRBV7-8 and TRBJ2-1, the complete variable domain reads GAGVSQSPRYKVAKRGQDVALRCDPISGHVSLFWYQQALGQGPEFLTYFQNEAQLDKSGLPSDRFFAERPEGSVSTLKIQRTQQEDSAVYLCASRRAGGPYNEQFFGPGTRLTVL.

The J gene is TRBJ1-2, the V gene TRBV4-3; no definite D call. Germline values: CDR1 LGHNA, CDR2 YSLEER. CDR3 length: 15 residues. The V end was cut by 0 bases, the J end by 3 bases, with 11 bases between. The CDR3 sequence is CASSQETERYYGYTF. In DNA form, the CDR3 reads TGCGCCAGCAGCCAAGAAACAGAAAGATACTATGGCTACACCTTC.

This clone was picked up one time. The chain combines TRBV7-2 with TRBJ1-2; 7 nucleotides line up with TRBD1. This CDR3 spans 12 amino acids. The germline V gene has CDR1 SGHTA and CDR2 FQGNSA. The ends lost 4 bases at V and 8 bases at J; junction bases unmatched: 4. The CDR3 DNA reads as TGTGCCAGCAGCTACGACAGGGACGGCTACACCTTC. It is translated as CASSYDRDGYTF.

The CDR3 loop reads CASRPTSGQETQYF. The CDR3, as DNA: TGCGCCAGCAGACCGACTAGCGGCCAAGAGACCCAGTACTTC. V gene TRBV5-1 combines with J gene TRBJ2-5; 9 bases are a match to TRBD2. Germline V lookup: CDR1 SGHRS, CDR2 YFSETQ. The CDR3 loop spans 14 amino acids. The V gene end was trimmed by 5 bases and the J gene end by 1 base; junction bases not matched to a gene: 3.

Notes on this clone: At one boundary the junction diverges from the germline segment, which might be a read error. In nucleotides, the CDR3 is TGTGCTAGCAGCTTAACGGGGGTCCAAGAGACCCAGTACTTC. Amino acids: CASSLTGVQETQYF. The chain combines TRBV7-7 with TRBJ2-5; D possibly corresponds to TRBD2 (6 bases). The CDR3 has 14 amino acids. Per the germline V gene, CDR1 is SSHAT and CDR2 is FNYEAQ (reference sequence). Supplemented by reference TRBV7-7 and TRBJ2-5, the full variable domain reads GAGVSQSPRYKVTKRGQDVTLRCDPISSHATLYWYQQALGQGPEFLTYFNYEAQPDKSGLPSDRFSAERPEGSISTLTIQRTEQRDSAMYRCASSLTGVQETQYFGPGTRLLVL.

V usage is TRBV7-2 and J usage is TRBJ2-1, with TRBD2 matching 8 bases. The CDR3 runs 15 residues. The germline CDR1 and CDR2 sequences are SGHTA and FQGNSA. V shed 3 bases and J 4 bases; nucleotides not matched to a gene: 5. CDR3 DNA sequence: TGTGCCAGCAGCTTGAGCGGGGGACCTTACAATGAGCAGTTCTTC. Translating it yields CASSLSGGPYNEQFF.

The chain recombines TRBV5-8 with TRBJ1-5; D not certain. The V gene's germline CDR1 is SGHTS and CDR2 YDEGEE. Trimming took off 3 bases at V and 0 bases at J, with 10 bases between the two ends. The CDR3 has 15 amino acids. CDR3 sequence (DNA): TGTGCCAGCAGCTCTGGGGTGAATAGCAATCAGCCCCAGCATTTT. This codes for CASSSGVNSNQPQHF.

The chain has TRBV2 and TRBJ1-2; perhaps TRBD1 as D (5 bases). V was pared by 5 bases and J by 2 bases, with 12 bases between. Germline values: CDR1 SNHLY, CDR2 FYNNEI. The CDR3 is 14 residues long. CDR3 protein: CASSHGGTNYGYTF. The CDR3 DNA sequence: TGTGCCAGCAGTCACGGGGGAACAAACTATGGCTACACCTTC.

This chain joins TRBV2 and TRBJ2-3; possible D gene TRBD2, 6 bases. The CDR3 covers 16 residues. CDR1 is SNHLY, CDR2 FYNNEI, per germline. The ends were cut back, 7 bases at V and 0 bases at J, with 17 bases in the middle. CDR3 nucleotide sequence: TGTGCCAGCACCCGGGGGACCCTGTCTAGCACAGATACGCAGTATTTT. It yields the protein CASTRGTLSSTDTQYF.

The J gene is TRBJ2-7, the V gene TRBV2; 9 positions match TRBD1. V lost 6 bases to trimming and J lost 3 bases; unmatched junction nucleotides: 6. CDR3 length: 14 residues. Germline CDR1 and CDR2: SNHLY and FYNNEI. CDR3 nucleotide sequence: TGTGCCAGCAGCCAAGAGGGACAGGGCTACGAGCAGTACTTC. This codes for CASSQEGQGYEQYF.

The chain recombines TRBV7-9 with TRBJ1-4, with D unresolved. Germline V gene lookup returns CDR1 SEHNR and CDR2 FQNEAQ (reference sequence). This CDR3 contains 12 residues. The germline V and J ends were trimmed by 5 bases and 7 bases, with 8 bases remaining between them. The CDR3 region has the DNA TGTGCCAGCAGCCCCCCTGGTGAAAAACTGTTTTTT. Amino acid sequence: CASSPPGEKLFF.

The V call is TRBV4-2, the J call TRBJ2-3, with 11 bases that match TRBD2. This CDR3 contains 16 residues. Per germline, CDR1 LGHNA and CDR2 YNFKEQ. The trim removed 4 bases at V and 8 bases at J, leaving 11 bases unmatched. The CDR3 protein is CASSPKQVAGGPTQYF. Here the CDR3 DNA reads TGTGCCAGCAGCCCTAAACAAGTAGCGGGGGGGCCTACGCAGTATTTT.

The chain joins TRBV6-6 to TRBJ1-3; D might be TRBD1 (6 bases). The CDR3 has 16 residues. CDR1 is MNHNY, CDR2 SVGAGI, per germline (reference sequence). V lost 4 bases, J lost 0 bases, and 13 bases lay in between. This chain's CDR3 is CASSSGQLRSGNTIYF. For the CDR3, the DNA is TGTGCCAGCAGTTCCGGACAGCTTCGCTCTGGAAACACCATATATTTT.

The chain carries TRBV29-1 and TRBJ1-4; no clear D. CDR3 length: 13 residues. The V and J ends lost 4 bases and 8 bases respectively, with 14 bases between them. The V gene's germline CDR1 is SQVTM and CDR2 ANQGSEA. CDR3: CSVGADYGEKLFF. DNA of the CDR3: TGCAGCGTTGGGGCAGATTATGGCGAAAAACTGTTTTTT.

The rearrangement uses TRBV18 and TRBJ1-2; 11 nucleotides line up with TRBD1. Germline CDR1 reads KGHSH; CDR2 reads LQKENI. V lost 3 bases, J lost 7 bases, and 4 bases stayed unmatched. The CDR3 covers 14 residues. The CDR3 is CASSPRTGGGGYTF. The CDR3 DNA reads TGTGCCAGCTCACCTAGGACAGGGGGCGGTGGCTACACCTTC.

The chain has TRBV7-9 and TRBJ2-3, with D tentatively TRBD1 (6 bases). The length of the CDR3 is 15 residues. Between the trimmed V and J ends, which lost 5 bases and 3 bases, there was a span of 15 bases. Germline V gene sequence: CDR1 SEHNR, CDR2 FQNEAQ (reference sequence). CDR3 sequence reads: CASSLDSPQTDTQYF. The CDR3 nucleotides read TGTGCCAGCAGCCTGGACAGTCCCCAGACAGATACGCAGTATTTT. The variable domain in full, completed from reference TRBV7-9 and TRBJ2-3, reads DTGVSQNPRHKITKRGQNVTFRCDPISEHNRLYWYRQTLGQGPEFLTYFQNEAQLEKSRLLSDRFSAERPKGSFSTLEIQRTEQGDSAMYLCASSLDSPQTDTQYFGPGTRLTVL.

The gene calls are TRBV6-5 and TRBJ2-1; perhaps TRBD1 as D (6 bases). Germline V CDR1 and CDR2: MNHEY, SVGAGI. The V end was cut by 8 bases, the J end by 2 bases, with 10 bases between. The CDR3 runs to 13 residues. The CDR3 DNA reads TGTGCCAGCGGGACATTACCCTACAATGAGCAGTTCTTC. The encoded protein is CASGTLPYNEQFF.